This T cell receptor beta chain was recorded in a study of T cell repertoires in aging, cancer and after chemotherapy. Trimming cost V 2 bases and J 6 bases; bases outside gene matches: 4. There are 14 residues in the CDR3. Germline assignment: CDR1 SGHTA and CDR2 FQGTGA. A mixed TRB-A/B primer pool amplified rearranged TRB by multiplex touch-down PCR. MiXCR, run by TCRdb on the multiplex PCR reads, gives a single entry per CDR3 protein. The sample records about 4,500 distinct CDR3 sequences, roughly 64% being singletons. This clonotype was seen only once. TCR beta rearrangements were amplified from peripheral blood genomic DNA.

The chain joins TRBV7-3 to TRBJ2-7; 10 bases fit TRBD2. Sequencing was done on a sample of blood. This clonotype was sampled from a human donor with a solid tumor. CDR3 loop: CASSLGGLAFEQYF. CDR3 DNA: TGTGCCAGCAGCTTAGGGGGACTAGCGTTCGAGCAGTACTTC.